A selection of T cell receptor beta chains follows, all from one sample in a study of stem cell transplantation in POMP-related autoinflammatory disease. Generated by immunoSEQ multiplex PCR, the TCRdb table keeps only in-frame clones and is missing some. The data show a few thousand clones, 91% seen once. This specimen was CD4+ follicular helper T cells (Tfh) from PBMCs, taken after stem cell transplantation. Receptors were obtained from a human patient with POMP-related autoinflammation and immune dysregulation (PRAID). Certain T cells may be donor cells from the graft. Both conserved end residues are part of each CDR3. The D gene is left open where the match is weak. Clone size is stated in some rows and not others, as once, few, many or a class when expanded.

CASSAVGQKNREQFF,TGTGCCAGCAGCGCGGTCGGGCAGAAGAATCGTGAGCAGTTCTTC,.,15,TRBV6-5,TRBJ2-1,.
CASSPTVDTQYF,TGTGCCAGCAGCCCTACAGTGGATACGCAGTATTTT,.,12,TRBV14,TRBJ2-3,.
CASSSRDGGFQSQHF,TGTGCCAGCAGCTCTCGGGACGGGGGTTTTCAGTCCCAGCATTTT,.,15,TRBV7-8,TRBJ1-5,.
CASSSLGQGNSPLHF,TGTGCCAGCAGCTCCCTCGGACAGGGAAACTCACCCCTCCACTTT,.,15,TRBV11-2,TRBJ1-6,TRBD1
CASSLSVNEQFF,TGTGCCAGCAGCTTAAGTGTAAATGAGCAGTTCTTC,.,12,TRBV5-6,TRBJ2-1,.
CASSLNGGPQVQFF,TGTGCCAGCAGCTTAAACGGCGGGCCCCAGGTGCAGTTCTTC,.,14,TRBV7-9,TRBJ2-1,.
CASSPTTNTGELFF,TGTGCCAGCAGTCCGACAACGAACACCGGGGAGCTGTTTTTT,.,14,TRBV7-9,TRBJ2-2,.
CASSLQPTSTDTQYF,TGCGCCAGCAGCTTACAGCCTACTAGCACAGATACGCAGTATTTT,.,15,TRBV5-1,TRBJ2-3,.
CASRRAQTGELFF,TGCGCCAGCAGAAGGGCGCAGACCGGGGAGCTGTTTTTT,.,13,TRBV5-1,TRBJ2-2,.
CASSGRHTRETQYF,TGTGCCAGCAGCGGGAGACATACTCGAGAGACCCAGTACTTC,once,14,TRBV6-5,TRBJ2-5,.
CASIGSVNTEAFF,TGTGCCAGCATAGGATCCGTGAACACTGAAGCTTTCTTT,.,13,TRBV6-5,TRBJ1-1,.
CASSERSGGYNEQFF,TGTGCCAGCAGCGAGCGCAGCGGGGGCTACAATGAGCAGTTCTTC,once,15,TRBV9,TRBJ2-1,TRBD2
CASSLLRGTQETQYF,TGTGCCAGCAGCTTATTAAGGGGGACCCAAGAGACCCAGTACTTC,.,15,TRBV7-2,TRBJ2-5,.
CASSRGSFSSGNTIYF,TGTGCCAGCAGCCGAGGGTCCTTCAGCTCTGGAAACACCATATATTTT,.,16,TRBV7-7,TRBJ1-3,.
CASSLADPRGIQYF,TGCGCCAGCAGCTTGGCCGACCCTCGGGGCATTCAGTACTTC,.,14,TRBV5-1,TRBJ2-4,.
CASSEEGWGSEKLFF,TGTGCCAGCAGTGAGGAGGGGTGGGGTAGTGAAAAACTGTTTTTT,.,15,TRBV2,TRBJ1-4,.
CASSYSTIQETQYF,TGTGCCAGCAGTTATAGTACAATCCAAGAGACCCAGTACTTC,.,14,TRBV6-6,TRBJ2-5,.
CASSAVSRGTEAFF,TGCGCCAGCAGCGCCGTCTCACGGGGCACTGAAGCTTTCTTT,.,14,TRBV5-1,TRBJ1-1,.
CASSRGPSGGYGYTF,TGTGCCAGCAGCCGTGGGCCATCCGGAGGGTATGGCTACACCTTC,.,15,TRBV3-1/TRBV3-2,TRBJ1-2,.
CASKTPTSGGADTQYF,TGTGCCAGCAAGACACCGACTAGCGGGGGGGCAGATACGCAGTATTTT,.,16,TRBV2,TRBJ2-3,TRBD2
CASSSSGDPSTDTQYF,TGTGCCAGCAGCTCCAGTGGGGATCCTAGCACAGATACGCAGTATTTT,.,16,TRBV5-4,TRBJ2-3,.
CASSIVGTSGSEQFF,TGTGCCAGTAGTATAGTTGGGACTAGCGGGAGTGAGCAGTTCTTC,.,15,TRBV19,TRBJ2-1,TRBD2
CASIPGRGNQPQHF,TGTGCCAGCATACCGGGACGGGGCAATCAGCCCCAGCATTTT,.,14,TRBV28,TRBJ1-5,.
CASSEFGGPGEQYF,TGTGCCAGCAGTGAATTCGGAGGGCCGGGAGAGCAGTACTTC,.,14,TRBV25-1,TRBJ2-7,.
CASSSTTSGSINNEQFF,TGTGCCAGCAGCTCCACGACTAGCGGGAGCATAAACAATGAGCAGTTCTTC,.,17,TRBV7-3,TRBJ2-1,TRBD2
CASSRQGNEQFF,TGTGCCAGCAGTAGACAGGGAAATGAGCAGTTCTTC,.,12,TRBV7-2,TRBJ2-1,TRBD1
CSVGGDRGSYGYTF,TGCAGCGTTGGGGGGGACAGGGGATCCTATGGCTACACCTTC,.,14,TRBV29-1,TRBJ1-2,TRBD1
CASSRQGSGQPQHF,TGTGCCAGCAGTAGACAGGGGTCCGGTCAGCCCCAGCATTTT,.,14,TRBV6-5,TRBJ1-5,TRBD1
CASSPPMRSRGPRVVTEAFF,TGTGCCAGCTCACCGCCGATGAGGTCCAGGGGGCCTCGAGTGGTCACTGAAGCTTTCTTT,once,20,TRBV18,TRBJ1-1,TRBD1
CASSLAPKRGAEQFF,TGTGCCAGCAGCTTGGCCCCTAAGCGGGGGGCAGAGCAGTTCTTC,.,15,TRBV5-4,TRBJ2-1,TRBD2
CASSIRSGRLNTEAFF,TGTGCCAGTAGTATAAGGTCCGGCCGTTTGAACACTGAAGCTTTCTTT,.,16,TRBV19,TRBJ1-1,.
CASTGSRDSGQDGYTF,TGTGCCAGCACAGGGAGCAGGGACAGTGGACAAGATGGCTACACCTTC,.,16,TRBV18,TRBJ1-2,TRBD1
CASSPPGRQNTGELFF,TGTGCCAGCTCACCCCCGGGTCGCCAGAACACCGGGGAGCTGTTTTTT,.,16,TRBV18,TRBJ2-2,.
CASSKNSDYNEQFF,TGCGCCAGCAGTAAGAATAGCGACTACAATGAGCAGTTCTTC,.,14,TRBV10-2,TRBJ2-1,.
CASSQDLGGGAGYTF,TGTGCCAGCAGCCAAGACCTAGGGGGTGGGGCGGGCTACACCTTC,.,15,TRBV3-1/TRBV3-2,TRBJ1-2,.
CASSPDRVGEQYF,TGTGCCAGCAGCCCCGACAGGGTGGGCGAGCAGTACTTC,.,13,TRBV7-8,TRBJ2-7,TRBD1
CASSLVAQLNYGYTF,TGTGCCAGCAGCTTAGTGGCCCAACTGAACTATGGCTACACCTTC,few,15,TRBV7-9,TRBJ1-2,.
CASSPNSDRYGYTF,TGTGCCAGCTCACCTAACTCGGACAGATATGGCTACACCTTC,.,14,TRBV18,TRBJ1-2,.
CASSSYSGSDEQFF,TGTGCCAGCAGCTCCTATAGCGGGAGCGATGAGCAGTTCTTC,once,14,TRBV5-4,TRBJ2-1,TRBD2
CATRTSAPYDNEQFF,TGTGCCACCCGGACTAGCGCGCCCTATGACAATGAGCAGTTCTTC,once,15,TRBV24-1,TRBJ2-1,TRBD2
CASSGPGTPLQPSSGNTIYF,TGTGCCAGCAGTGGTCCCGGGACTCCACTACAACCGAGCTCTGGAAACACCATATATTTT,.,20,TRBV2,TRBJ1-3,.
CAISEPGTRKETQYF,TGTGCCATCAGTGAGCCTGGGACACGGAAAGAGACCCAGTACTTC,.,15,TRBV10-3,TRBJ2-5,.
CAISGRAGMGTDTQYF,TGTGCCATCAGTGGCCGAGCGGGAATGGGCACAGATACGCAGTATTTT,.,16,TRBV10-3,TRBJ2-3,TRBD2
CSASPGQTSGSFDEQYF,TGCAGTGCTAGTCCTGGCCAGACTAGCGGGAGTTTCGACGAGCAGTACTTC,.,17,TRBV20-1,TRBJ2-7,TRBD2
CATSEPVAGGNTDTQYF,TGTGCCACCAGTGAACCCGTAGCGGGGGGAAACACAGATACGCAGTATTTT,.,17,TRBV24-1,TRBJ2-3,TRBD2
CASSPPGQGTANYGYTF,TGTGCCAGCAGTCCTCCGGGACAGGGGACAGCTAACTATGGCTACACCTTC,.,17,TRBV6-6,TRBJ1-2,TRBD1
CASSYSGGWADGYTF,TGTGCCAGCAGTTACTCTGGAGGGTGGGCGGATGGCTACACCTTC,.,15,TRBV6-5,TRBJ1-2,.
CASSWTGLQETQYF,TGTGCCAGCAGTTGGACAGGGCTCCAAGAGACCCAGTACTTC,.,14,TRBV2,TRBJ2-5,TRBD1
CASSQRGRAYNEQFF,TGTGCCAGCAGCCAAAGGGGGCGAGCCTACAATGAGCAGTTCTTC,.,15,TRBV5-4,TRBJ2-1,TRBD1
CASSDFASSYEQYF,TGTGCCAGCAGTGATTTTGCTAGCTCCTACGAGCAGTACTTC,.,14,TRBV6-1,TRBJ2-7,.
CASSIVSTSGAKNIQYF,TGTGCCAGTAGTATAGTTTCGACTAGCGGAGCCAAAAACATTCAGTACTTC,.,17,TRBV19,TRBJ2-4,TRBD2
CASRDRGYYGYTF,TGTGCCAGTAGGGACAGGGGATACTATGGCTACACCTTC,.,13,TRBV19,TRBJ1-2,TRBD1
CASSLAQQGVLDEQYF,TGTGCCAGCAGCTTAGCCCAACAGGGGGTTTTGGACGAGCAGTACTTC,once,16,TRBV7-9,TRBJ2-7,TRBD1